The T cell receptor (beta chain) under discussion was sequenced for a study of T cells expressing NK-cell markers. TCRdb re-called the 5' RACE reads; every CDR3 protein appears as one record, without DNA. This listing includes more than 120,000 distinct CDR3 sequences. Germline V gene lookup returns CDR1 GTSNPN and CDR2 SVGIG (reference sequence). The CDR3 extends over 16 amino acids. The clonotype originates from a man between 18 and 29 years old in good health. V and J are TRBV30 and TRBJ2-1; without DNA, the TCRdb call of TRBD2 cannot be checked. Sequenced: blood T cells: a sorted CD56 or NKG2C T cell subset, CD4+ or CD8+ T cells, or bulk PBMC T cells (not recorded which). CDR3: CAWSVASGRARDEQFF. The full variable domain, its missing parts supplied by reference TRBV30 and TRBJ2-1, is SQTIHQWPATLVQPVGSPLSLECTVEGTSNPNLYWYRQAAGRGLQLLFYSVGIGQISSEVPQNLSASRPQDRQFILSSKKLLLSDSGFYLCAWSVASGRARDEQFFGPGTRLTVL.